This T cell receptor beta chain was sequenced during a study of beta chain features in type 1 diabetes. General observations from the study: Unsettled here was the matter of whether HLA type influences TCRB rearrangement. The study found moderately but significantly shorter TCRB CDR3s in all four CD4+ subsets of Type 1 diabetes patients. VDJ junctions sequenced from type 1 diabetes patients showed fewer insertions and more deletions.

Each donor gave one heparinised blood draw averaging about 100 mL. Investigators reverse transcribed all isolated RNA, so they sequenced expressed TCRB transcripts. Naive, central memory and regulatory T cell samples yielded about 4 million reads on average. Clones were sequenced by immunoSEQ multiplex PCR, and TCRdb holds only the in-frame ones, with some missing. The sample includes a few hundred thousand clones, approximately 14% of them seen just once. V was clipped by 3 bases and J by 7 bases; unmatched bases: 4. Germline lookup yields CDR1 SEHNR and CDR2 FQNEAQ (reference sequence). CDR3 length: 13 amino acids. This clone was recorded a few times. Its antigen is currently unknown.

V gene TRBV7-9 combines with J gene TRBJ2-5, with 8 bases fitting TRBD2. The sequence came from a young man with type 1 diabetes. Sample: naive CD4+ T cells from blood. CDR3 bases: TGTGCCAGCAGCTTTAGCGGGGAGGGGACCCAGTACTTC. Amino acid sequence: CASSFSGEGTQYF.